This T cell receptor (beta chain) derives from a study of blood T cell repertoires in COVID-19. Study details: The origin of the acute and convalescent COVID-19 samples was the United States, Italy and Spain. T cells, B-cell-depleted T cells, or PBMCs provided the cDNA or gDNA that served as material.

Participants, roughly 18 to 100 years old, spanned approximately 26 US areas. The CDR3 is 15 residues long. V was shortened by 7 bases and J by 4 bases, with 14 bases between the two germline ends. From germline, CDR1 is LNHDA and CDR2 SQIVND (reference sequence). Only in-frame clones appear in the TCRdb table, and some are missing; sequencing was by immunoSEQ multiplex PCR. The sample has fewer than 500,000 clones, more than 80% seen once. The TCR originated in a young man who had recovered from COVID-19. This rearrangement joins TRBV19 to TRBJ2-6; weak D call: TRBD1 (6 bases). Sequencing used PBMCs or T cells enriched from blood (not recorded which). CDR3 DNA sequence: TGTGCCAGTAACCCTACAGGGCCCGGGGCCAACGTCCTGACTTTC. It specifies CASNPTGPGANVLTF. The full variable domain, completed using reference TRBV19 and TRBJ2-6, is DGGITQSPKYLFRKEGQNVTLSCEQNLNHDAMYWYRQDPGQGLRLIYYSQIVNDFQKGDIAEGYSVSREKKESFPLTVTSAQKNPTAFYLCASNPTGPGANVLTFGAGSRLTVL.